This section outlines one T cell receptor (beta chain) sequence together with its context. Its antigen is undetermined. With V trimmed by 3 bases and J by 3 bases, 13 bases remained unmatched. Germline V gives CDR1 KGHSH, CDR2 LQKENI. This CDR3 spans 18 amino acids. UMIs and sample barcodes were carried by the TCR alpha and TCR beta cDNA libraries that 5'RACE produced using constant-segment primers. TCRdb ran MiXCR on the 5' RACE reads and lists one entry per CDR3 protein. The sample lists a few hundred thousand distinct CDR3 sequences; just under 20% were seen once. These data are taken from a study of T-cell memory formation after mild COVID-19. The study's findings and limits: Clones that contracted from day 15 to 85 had balanced CD4/CD8; later expanders were CD4+ biased. Pre-infection memory already had some responding clones, implying cross-reactive memory joined. Mainly in CM and EM were contracting CD4+ clones; CD8+ were in EMRA.

The source of this sequence is a man younger than 35 who had mild COVID-19 (a few samples of this study predate the infection). Cell type and time point are not known. Specimen: PBMCs or a T cell subset sorted from them (not recorded which). J is TRBJ2-3 and V is TRBV18; 9 nucleotides line up with TRBD2. The CDR3 DNA sequence: TGTGCCAGCTCACCGACTAGCGGCGGTACGTGCGGGACAGATACGCAGTATTTT. Amino acid sequence: CASSPTSGGTCGTDTQYF.